The rows below give T cell receptor beta chains drawn from one sample of a study of vaccination and CD4 T cells after COVID-19. These TCRs' antigens remain unknown. TCRdb re-called the PCR reads with MiXCR, one entry per CDR3 protein. The data contain some 14,000 distinct CDR3 sequences, just under 35% of them singletons. Specimen: CD4+ T cells from blood, cultured in vitro. These receptors were taken from a human donor who had recovered from COVID-19. CDR3s leave out the opening cysteine and the closing phenylalanine or tryptophan.

cdr3_length	j_call	v_call	cdr3_aa
14	TRBJ2-7	TRBV6-2/TRBV6-3	ASSSIPGTGGNEQY
13	TRBJ2-1	TRBV7-2	ASSLEGTVSNEQF
11	TRBJ1-1	TRBV11-2	ASSLSLNTEAF
14	TRBJ2-1	TRBV5-4	ASSSLILAGGDEQF
12	TRBJ2-1	TRBV10-1	ASSEAGTNNEQF
13	TRBJ1-6	TRBV28	ASLSGGVQGSPLH
12	TRBJ2-5	TRBV20-1	SATSGAVQETQY
14	TRBJ2-3	TRBV20-1	SARMREGRLTDTQY
14	TRBJ1-1	TRBV15	ATSRDRGGVYTEAF
12	TRBJ2-2	TRBV6-5	ASSYQPWTGELF
11	TRBJ2-5	TRBV24-1	ATSQGSQETQY
17	TRBJ2-5	TRBV20-1	SASRVSGAFRAYQETQY
15	TRBJ1-5	TRBV2	ASSENSRWGLGQPQH
12	TRBJ2-5	TRBV5-1	ASSPSGERETQY
10	TRBJ1-1	TRBV28	ASSLLEEKAF
11	TRBJ1-1	TRBV12-3/TRBV12-4	ASNRGPNTEAF
15	TRBJ1-6	TRBV15	ATSRAIRNRGDSPLH
14	TRBJ1-2	TRBV24-1	ATSDLLPGQGFRYT